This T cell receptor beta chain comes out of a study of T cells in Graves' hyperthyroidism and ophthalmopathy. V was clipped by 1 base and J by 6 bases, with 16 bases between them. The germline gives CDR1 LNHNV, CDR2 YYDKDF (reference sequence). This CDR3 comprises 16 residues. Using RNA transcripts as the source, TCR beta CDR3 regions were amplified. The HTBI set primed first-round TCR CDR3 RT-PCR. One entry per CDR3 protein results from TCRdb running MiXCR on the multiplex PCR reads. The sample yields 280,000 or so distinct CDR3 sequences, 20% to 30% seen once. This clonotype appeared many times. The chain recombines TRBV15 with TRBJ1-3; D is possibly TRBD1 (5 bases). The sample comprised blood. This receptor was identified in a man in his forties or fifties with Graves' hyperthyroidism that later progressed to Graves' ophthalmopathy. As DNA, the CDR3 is TGTGCCACCAGCAGAGGCGTAGGGGCAGGGTTAAACACCATATATTTT. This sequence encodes CATSRGVGAGLNTIYF.